The source of this TCR beta chain is a study of cytomegalovirus exposure and HLA in healthy donors. As for the study in general: HLA-typed donors contributed 65 million to 95 million unique TCRs, which were held in an early data release. Findings of the study overall: It is likely that the observed cluster of highly shared sequence variants was a sequencing artifact. Across donors, sequencing depth was assumed by presence/absence analyses to be roughly uniform.

Germline V gene sequence: CDR1 SGHTA, CDR2 FQGNSA. The V and J ends lost 1 base and 6 bases, in that order; junction bases with no gene match: 9. There are 17 residues in the CDR3. The study ran its PCR with 60 Vbeta and 13 Jbeta primers. Authors' data handling: Later, an analysis found roughly 80 million unique TCR beta chains, and approximately 10 million of these were shared. Assay: immunoSEQ multiplex PCR; the TCRdb copy retains only in-frame clones and omits some. Clone size and V and J calls were adopted from that table, with D and trimming inferred from the DNA. The sample has around 34,000 clones; the top ten hold 1.5% to 2%. Comment on this clone: Its antigen is not known.

The receptor comes from a woman between 35 and 50 years old in good health and CMV-seropositive. The chain combines TRBV7-2 with TRBJ2-1, with 10 bases fitting TRBD2. Sequenced sample: PBMCs. Here the CDR3 reads CASSLGPSGRIFNEQFF. The CDR3 DNA is TGTGCCAGCAGCTTAGGACCTAGCGGGAGAATCTTCAATGAGCAGTTCTTC.